This TCR beta chain was retrieved from a study of OX40 agonist ivuxolimab in advanced cancers. The V gene lost 5 bases and the J gene lost 1 base, with 9 bases spanning the gap. The V gene's germline CDR1 is SGHRS and CDR2 YFSETQ. The CDR3 is 14 residues long. Findings and limits, study-wide: The mean number of expanded clones was higher in CD8+ T cells than in CD4+.

This clone was observed a handful of times. As yet, its antigen is unknown. Anyone with autoimmune disease history or systemic immunosuppression was excluded. Produced via immunoSEQ multiplex PCR; TCRdb's table is partial and in-frame only. The table shows roughly 71,000 clones, with around 83% occurring only once. This TCR derives from an adult with an advanced solid tumor such as melanoma, head and neck, liver or kidney cancer. The source material was CD4+ or CD8+ T cells sorted from blood, sampled in a trial of the OX40 agonist ivuxolimab. The rearrangement links TRBV5-1 to TRBJ2-2; a weak D match, TRBD2 (6 bases). CDR3 residues: CASREGMNTGELFF. The DNA of the CDR3 is TGCGCCAGCAGGGAGGGGATGAACACCGGGGAGCTGTTTTTT.